This T cell receptor (beta chain) came from a study of cytomegalovirus exposure and HLA in healthy donors. Across the study: In a previous analysis, about 100 million unique TCR beta sequences were found from some 180 million T cells. Overall study results and limits: A later analysis reportedly identified an Asian-associated ancestry cluster as carrying fewer N-insertions than the approximately 670-donor mean. Accurate HLA-A and HLA-B prediction from TCR beta sequences was reported for most subjects. Being productive about 90% or about 30% of the time was typical of most TCR beta V segments in an earlier analysis.

V was clipped by 3 bases and J by 3 bases, with 12 bases between them. The CDR3 spans 14 residues. Germline CDR1 reads SGHRS; CDR2 reads YFSETQ. About this clone: Its antigen is not known.

The PCR made use of 60 Vbeta and 13 Jbeta primers. This table comes from immunoSEQ multiplex PCR, and its TCRdb copy is limited to in-frame clones, with some not included. The sample carries 40,000 or so clones, about 66% recorded once. V is TRBV5-1 and J is TRBJ1-1; TRBD1 might be the D (6 bases). The sequenced material came from PBMCs. The receptor was isolated from a man between 50 and 59 years old in good health and CMV-seropositive. The CDR3: CASSSTGLDTEAFF. The CDR3 nucleotides read TGCGCCAGCAGCTCGACAGGTCTGGACACTGAAGCTTTCTTT.